These 6 T cell receptor beta chains were all obtained from the same sample, sequenced in a study of blood T cell repertoires in COVID-19. Data came from immunoSEQ multiplex PCR; TCRdb stores just in-frame clones and leaves some out. The data show about 120,000 clones, with 90% seen just once and roughly 4% held by the top ten. Sequencing was carried out using peripheral blood. These receptors originate from a woman aged 55-70 years with COVID-19, enrolled during active disease.

This chain connects TRBV5-1 to TRBJ1-6; 8 bases agree with TRBD1. The CDR3 totals 14 residues. Looked up from germline, CDR1 is SGHRS and CDR2 is YFSETQ. V gave up 0 bases and J gave up 8 bases; unmatched junction bases: 1. CDR3 sequence (DNA): TGCGCCAGCAGCTTGGACAGGGGGGATTCACCCCTCCACTTT. Translated, it gives CASSLDRGDSPLHF.

The V gene is TRBV13, the J gene TRBJ2-2; TRBD2 aligns across 7 bases. The V and J ends lost 1 base and 6 bases, in that order; junction bases with no gene match: 5. Germline V lookup: CDR1 PRHDT, CDR2 FYEKMQ (reference sequence). This CDR3 has 15 residues. DNA of the CDR3: TGTGCCAGCAGCTTAGCTTGGCGGGGGTCCGGGGAGCTGTTTTTT. It specifies CASSLAWRGSGELFF. Variable domain in full (rest from reference TRBV13 and TRBJ2-2): AAGVIQSPRHLIKEKRETATLKCYPIPRHDTVYWYQQGPGQDPQFLISFYEKMQSDKGSIPDRFSAQQFSDYHSELNMSSLELGDSALYFCASSLAWRGSGELFFGEGSRLTVL.

V and J are TRBV2 and TRBJ1-5, with 7 bases that match TRBD1. The trim removed 6 bases at V and 2 bases at J, leaving 4 bases unmatched. The germline V gene has CDR1 SNHLY and CDR2 FYNNEI. This CDR3 has 14 amino acids. The chain's CDR3 is CASSLDRGNQPQHF. The CDR3 bases are TGTGCCAGCAGCTTAGACAGGGGCAATCAGCCCCAGCATTTT.

This sequence joins TRBV10-3 and TRBJ1-4; D possibly corresponds to TRBD1 (6 bases). The V gene's germline CDR1 is ENHRY and CDR2 SYGVKD. This CDR3 comprises 15 residues. Trimming left V 9 bases short and J 3 bases short, with 17 bases between. CDR3 in DNA: TGTGCCATTGCTGCGGGGGCGGCTGCTAATGAAAAACTGTTTTTT. Its protein product is CAIAAGAAANEKLFF.

V usage is TRBV4-3 and J usage is TRBJ1-2; 10 nucleotides line up with TRBD1. CDR1 and CDR2 (germline): LGHNA, YSLEER. The CDR3 is made up of 17 amino acids. J was trimmed by 4 bases and V by 3 bases; bases with no gene match: 11. The CDR3 spells CASSQQAGTGDFYGYTF. As DNA, the CDR3 is TGCGCCAGCAGCCAGCAAGCCGGGACAGGGGACTTCTATGGCTACACCTTC.

This clone was seen only a few times. The gene calls are TRBV6-5 and TRBJ1-1, with D perhaps matching TRBD1 (5 bases). CDR3 length: 12 amino acids. Per the germline V gene, CDR1 is MNHEY and CDR2 is SVGAGI. V was cut by 6 bases and J by 10 bases, with 15 bases left in between. CDR3 amino acids: CASSRHQGRAFF. CDR3 in DNA: TGTGCCAGCAGCCGACATCAGGGTCGAGCTTTCTTT.